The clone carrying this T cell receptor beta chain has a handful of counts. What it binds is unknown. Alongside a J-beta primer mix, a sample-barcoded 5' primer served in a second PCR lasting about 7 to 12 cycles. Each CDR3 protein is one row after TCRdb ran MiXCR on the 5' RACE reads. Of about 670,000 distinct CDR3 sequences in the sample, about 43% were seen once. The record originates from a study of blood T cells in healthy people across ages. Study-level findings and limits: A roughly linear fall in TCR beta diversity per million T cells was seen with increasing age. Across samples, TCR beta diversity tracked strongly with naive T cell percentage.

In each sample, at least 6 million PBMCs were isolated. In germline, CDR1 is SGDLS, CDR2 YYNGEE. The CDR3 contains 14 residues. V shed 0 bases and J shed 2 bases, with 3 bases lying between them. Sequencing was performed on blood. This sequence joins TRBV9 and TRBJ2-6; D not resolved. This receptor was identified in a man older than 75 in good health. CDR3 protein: CASSVATGANVLTF. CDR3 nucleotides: TGTGCCAGCAGCGTAGCTACTGGGGCCAACGTCCTGACTTTC.